This TCR beta chain appears in the sequencing data of a study of T cell repertoires in cytomegalovirus infection. For the study at large: Indications came from public TCR beta signatures; they pointed to CMV infection and to a matching HLA type.

TCRdb reprocessed the reads with MiXCR, giving one entry per CDR3 protein. The sample has a few hundred thousand distinct CDR3 sequences, 40% to 50% seen once. The length of the CDR3 is 14 residues. Germline CDR1 SGHTA, CDR2 FQGNSA. Trimming took off 5 bases at V and 5 bases at J, with 14 bases between the two ends. This clonotype was recorded many times. Its antigen is unknown. Findings and limits, study-wide: In two of eight donors, the top clonotype was HLA-C-restricted CMV-specific.

V and J are TRBV7-2 and TRBJ2-3, with D possibly matching TRBD2 (5 bases). The receptor's source is a human donor in good health (CMV status not recorded). Some clones in this sample may be carry-over from other donors' samples. Specimen: cultured PBMCs, collected from culture after CMV antigen stimulation. For the CDR3, the DNA is TGTGCCAGCAGCCCAGGACCAGAGGGAGATACGCAGTATTTT. Its translation is CASSPGPEGDTQYF.